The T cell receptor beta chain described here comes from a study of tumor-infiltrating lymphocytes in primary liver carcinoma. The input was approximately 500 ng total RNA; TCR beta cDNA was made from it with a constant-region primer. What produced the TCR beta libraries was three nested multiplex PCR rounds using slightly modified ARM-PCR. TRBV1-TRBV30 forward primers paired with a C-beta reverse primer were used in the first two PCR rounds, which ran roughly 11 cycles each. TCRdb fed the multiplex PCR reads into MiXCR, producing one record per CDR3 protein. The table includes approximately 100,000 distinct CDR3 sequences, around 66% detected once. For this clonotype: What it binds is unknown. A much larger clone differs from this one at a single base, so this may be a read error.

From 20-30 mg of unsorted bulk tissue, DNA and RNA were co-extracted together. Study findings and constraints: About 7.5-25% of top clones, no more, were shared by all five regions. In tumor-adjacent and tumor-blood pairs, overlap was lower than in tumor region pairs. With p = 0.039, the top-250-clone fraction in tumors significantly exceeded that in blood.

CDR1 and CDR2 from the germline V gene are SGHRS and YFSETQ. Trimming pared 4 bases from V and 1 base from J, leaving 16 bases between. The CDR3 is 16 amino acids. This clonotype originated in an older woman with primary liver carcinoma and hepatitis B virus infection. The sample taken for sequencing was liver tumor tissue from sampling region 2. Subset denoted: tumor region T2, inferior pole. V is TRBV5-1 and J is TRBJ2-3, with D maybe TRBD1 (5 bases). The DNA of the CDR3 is TGCGCCAGCAGCCCCCGGACAAACCCCGGCACAGATACGCAGTATTTT. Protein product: CASSPRTNPGTDTQYF.